The clone carrying this T cell receptor (beta chain) was recorded only once. The target antigen is unknown. The CDR3 length is 15 residues. Germline lookup yields CDR1 LGHDT and CDR2 YNNKEL (reference sequence). Trimming removed 3 bases from V and 0 bases from J, with 11 bases in between. The data stem from a study of T cell responses to AZD1222 COVID-19 vaccine. Repertoires were generated with immunoSEQ multiplex PCR, while TCRdb's copy carries only in-frame clones and drops some. The data hold approximately 150,000 clones, with about 90% observed a single time. Study observations and caveats: Increased Spike-specific TCR breadth and depth were observed after two AZD1222 doses. Unmutated variant regions are reportedly targeted by nearly half of spike-specific TCRs. Donors were mostly white British, more females; clonal diversity possibly underestimated.

This clonotype was obtained from an adult in good health. Sequenced material: peripheral blood, taken on day 0 of AZD1222 vaccination. The chain joins TRBV3-1 (or the pseudogene TRBV3-2) to TRBJ1-1; D not certain. CDR3 nucleotide sequence: TGTGCCAGCAGCCATCCCCCCCCCATGAACACTGAAGCTTTCTTT. It codes for CASSHPPPMNTEAFF.